This TCR beta chain was sequenced for a study of cytomegalovirus exposure and HLA in healthy donors. It was with 60 Vbeta and 13 Jbeta primers that the PCR ran. Profiled with immunoSEQ multiplex PCR; TCRdb holds only in-frame clones, not every one. This table has 95,000 to 150,000 clones, around three quarters appearing once. This clone came up once. Germline assignment: CDR1 MNHEY and CDR2 SMNVEV (reference sequence). CDR3 length: 15 amino acids. V lost 7 bases and J 0 bases, leaving 16 bases between the germline ends. Material for sequencing was PBMCs. The rearrangement joins TRBV27 to TRBJ2-7; D is unclear. This receptor was taken from a human donor in good health. The CDR3, as DNA: TGTGCCAGCACCGAAATCAGGAAAGTCTCCTACGAGCAGTACTTC. This encodes CASTEIRKVSYEQYF.